The rows below give T cell receptor beta chains drawn from one sample of a study of identical twins. TCRdb re-called the 5' RACE reads through MiXCR, storing one row per CDR3 protein. The data show approximately 600,000 distinct CDR3 sequences, 7.1% seen once. These records were also assigned to another study, of yellow fever vaccine responses in identical twins.

Sequenced: PBMCs. Receptors originate from a woman in her late teens or twenties in good health. The CDR3 runs from the conserved cysteine through the conserved F or W. The D gene is left open where the match is weak. Clone size is shown for a subset of rows, as once, few, many or a class of expanded clone.

d_call | j_call | clone_size | v_call | cdr3_nt | cdr3_aa
NA | TRBJ1-6 | many | TRBV12-3/TRBV12-4 | TGTGCCAGCAGACCGTCCGGGGGGGGAAATTCACCCCTCCACTTT | CASRPSGGGNSPLHF
TRBD1 | TRBJ1-1 | many | TRBV29-1 | TGCAGCGCCCGCCCGGGACAGGGGGCGAGGGACACTGAAGCTTTCTTT | CSARPGQGARDTEAFF
TRBD2 | TRBJ2-1 | many | TRBV5-1 | TGCGCCAGCAGCTTGTCGCTAGCGGGAGGGCCGAGTGAGCAGTTCTTC | CASSLSLAGGPSEQFF
NA | TRBJ2-3 | many | TRBV10-3 | TGTGCCATGGCGCGGGGAAGCACAGATACGCAGTATTTT | CAMARGSTDTQYF
NA | TRBJ2-5 | NA | TRBV20-1 | TGCAGTGCTAGGTCCGGGATTCAAGAGACCCAGTACTTC | CSARSGIQETQYF
NA | TRBJ1-1 | NA | TRBV28 | TGTGCCAGCGGATACGGTACCACTGAAGCTTTCTTT | CASGYGTTEAFF
TRBD1 | TRBJ1-1 | few | TRBV11-2 | TGTGCCAGCAGCTCGGGACAGTCAAGCACTGAAGCTTTCTTT | CASSSGQSSTEAFF
NA | TRBJ2-7 | few | TRBV5-8 | TGTGCCAGCAGCCGGCCCGGGACGGATCTACGGGACGAGCAGTACTTC | CASSRPGTDLRDEQYF
TRBD2 | TRBJ2-3 | NA | TRBV20-1 | TGCAGTGCCTCAGCGGGGGGCATGAGCACAGATACGCAGTATTTT | CSASAGGMSTDTQYF
TRBD1 | TRBJ2-7 | few | TRBV3-1 | TGTGCCAGCAGCCGAAAGGGACAGGGGAGCTCCTACGAGCAGTACTTC | CASSRKGQGSSYEQYF
NA | TRBJ2-1 | many | TRBV12-3/TRBV12-4 | TGTGCCAGCAGGAGGGGGTGGTATGAGCAGTTCTTC | CASRRGWYEQFF
NA | TRBJ2-3 | many | TRBV6-5 | TGTGCCAGCAGCTACGGGACACACACAGATACGCAGTATTTT | CASSYGTHTDTQYF
TRBD1 | TRBJ1-1 | many | TRBV6-1 | TGTGCCAGCAGGGCAACGGGACAGGGGGCTTTTGAAGCTTTCTTT | CASRATGQGAFEAFF
NA | TRBJ2-7 | NA | TRBV20-1 | TGCAGTGCTCCCAGCCCATATGGCACCCGCTCCTACGAGCAGTACTTC | CSAPSPYGTRSYEQYF
NA | TRBJ2-1 | few | TRBV6-5 | TGTGCCAGCAGTTACGAACTAGCTCAGCTGAGTGAGCAGTTCTTC | CASSYELAQLSEQFF
TRBD2 | TRBJ2-3 | NA | TRBV20-1 | TGCAGTGCTAGAGTCCCCGGGGGGGGTTTTAGAGATACGCAGTATTTT | CSARVPGGGFRDTQYF
NA | TRBJ2-2 | few | TRBV6-5 | TGTGCCAGCAGTTACGAGGTCGGGGCACCCGGGGAGCTGTTTTTT | CASSYEVGAPGELFF
NA | TRBJ1-1 | NA | TRBV12-3/TRBV12-4 | TGTGCCAGCAGAAAATTGGGGGGGAACACTGAAGCTTTCTTT | CASRKLGGNTEAFF
NA | TRBJ2-5 | few | TRBV28 | TGTGCCAGCAGCTCTCCCGGGGACCAAGAGACCCAGTACTTC | CASSSPGDQETQYF
NA | TRBJ2-3 | NA | TRBV6-5 | TGTGCCAGCAGTTTTGACAGGACAAGAGATACGCAGTATTTT | CASSFDRTRDTQYF
TRBD1 | TRBJ2-3 | few | TRBV7-9 | TGTGCCAGCAGCTCTAGCTCGACAGGGTGGTGGACAGATACGCAGTATTTT | CASSSSSTGWWTDTQYF
NA | TRBJ2-3 | many | TRBV21-1 | TGTGCCAGCAGCAGCCCCTCAGGGGTTCCAGATACGCAGTATTTT | CASSSPSGVPDTQYF
NA | TRBJ2-3 | many | TRBV12-3/TRBV12-4 | TGTGCCAGCACGGTGGCAGAGATTAGCACAGATACGCAGTATTTT | CASTVAEISTDTQYF
NA | TRBJ1-1 | NA | TRBV5-1 | TGCGCCAGCAGCTTGGGGGGCGCTGGGAAGGCTGAAGCTTTCTTT | CASSLGGAGKAEAFF
NA | TRBJ1-1 | NA | TRBV7-9 | TGTGCCAGCAGCCCCCACATAGGGATGAACACTGAAGCTTTCTTT | CASSPHIGMNTEAFF
TRBD1 | TRBJ1-1 | NA | TRBV5-6 | TGTGCCAGCAGCTTCCCGACAGGGGGCGCGGTGAACACTGAAGCTTTCTTT | CASSFPTGGAVNTEAFF
TRBD2 | TRBJ2-3 | NA | TRBV20-1 | TGCAGTGCTAGCCGAGCGGGGGGGCAAGATACGCAGTATTTT | CSASRAGGQDTQYF
NA | TRBJ1-1 | many | TRBV18 | TGTGCCAGCTCACCACGCCCGATGTATACTGAAGCTTTCTTT | CASSPRPMYTEAFF
NA | TRBJ2-5 | NA | TRBV2 | TGTGCCAGCGTCAATCCACGGCGTGAGACCCAGTACTTC | CASVNPRRETQYF
NA | TRBJ1-2 | NA | TRBV7-2 | TGTGCCAGCAGCTTAGTAAGCGGACAGTGGTCTTATGGCTACACCTTC | CASSLVSGQWSYGYTF
NA | TRBJ2-7 | many | TRBV7-6 | TGTGCCAGCAGCTTAAGTCTACTGGCCTACGAGCAGTACTTC | CASSLSLLAYEQYF
NA | TRBJ2-1 | NA | TRBV27 | TGTGCCAGCAGTTTAATCTTCAGCTCCTACAATGAGCAGTTCTTC | CASSLIFSSYNEQFF
NA | TRBJ2-3 | many | TRBV12-3/TRBV12-4 | TGTGCCAGCAGCTTGGGACCAAGCACAGATACGCAGTATTTT | CASSLGPSTDTQYF
NA | TRBJ2-1 | NA | TRBV7-2 | TGTGCCAGCAGCCCCTGGGGGAGCTCCTACAATGAGCAGTTCTTC | CASSPWGSSYNEQFF
NA | TRBJ2-2 | NA | TRBV5-6 | TGTGCCAGCAGCTTGGCGGTCCGAGGGAACACCGGGGAGCTGTTTTTT | CASSLAVRGNTGELFF
TRBD1 | TRBJ1-2 | few | TRBV6-5 | TGTGCCAACAGTTACCGACAGGGTTCCGGCTACACCTTC | CANSYRQGSGYTF
TRBD1 | TRBJ1-1 | NA | TRBV3-1 | TGTGCCAGCAGCCAGACAGGGGGCTTGAACACTGAAGCTTTCTTT | CASSQTGGLNTEAFF
NA | TRBJ1-5 | NA | TRBV7-9 | TGTGCCAGCAGCCAGGGCTTAGGGGGGGGCACGGCCCAGCCCCAGCATTTT | CASSQGLGGGTAQPQHF
NA | TRBJ2-5 | few | TRBV20-1 | TGCAGTGCTCCCCCCTGGGGAAAAGAGACCCAGTACTTC | CSAPPWGKETQYF
TRBD2 | TRBJ2-3 | NA | TRBV20-1 | TGCAGTGCCCGGGTTGACGGGAGGGCCTCAGATACGCAGTATTTT | CSARVDGRASDTQYF
TRBD1 | TRBJ2-1 | many | TRBV24-1 | TGTGCCACCAGTGATAGGGACAGGGGGTTTAGCGATGAGCAGTTCTTC | CATSDRDRGFSDEQFF
NA | TRBJ2-1 | many | TRBV28 | TGTGCCAGCAATTTGGGGCTTACCTACAATGAGCAGTTCTTC | CASNLGLTYNEQFF
TRBD2 | TRBJ2-1 | few | TRBV24-1 | TGTGCCACCAGTGATTTGCAAAGCGGGACCTCCTACAATGAGCAGTTCTTC | CATSDLQSGTSYNEQFF
NA | TRBJ2-7 | NA | TRBV24-1 | TGTGCCACCAGTCGAAGCGATTCCTACGAGCAGTACTTC | CATSRSDSYEQYF
NA | TRBJ2-7 | NA | TRBV21-1 | TGTGCCAGCAGCGTCAATAGACAGGGATCCCCCTACGAGCAGTACTTC | CASSVNRQGSPYEQYF
NA | TRBJ1-1 | NA | TRBV7-3 | TGTGCCAGCAGCTTAACCCCTTTAGGGCAGGGCGGGGACACTGAAGCTTTCTTT | CASSLTPLGQGGDTEAFF
NA | TRBJ2-3 | few | TRBV3-1 | TGTGCCAGCAGCCAAGATCCTCAGGGGGGTACGCAGTATTTT | CASSQDPQGGTQYF
NA | TRBJ2-6 | few | TRBV10-3 | TGTGCCATCAGTGAGAGGGAGGACCTGGGCGTCCTGACTTTC | CAISEREDLGVLTF